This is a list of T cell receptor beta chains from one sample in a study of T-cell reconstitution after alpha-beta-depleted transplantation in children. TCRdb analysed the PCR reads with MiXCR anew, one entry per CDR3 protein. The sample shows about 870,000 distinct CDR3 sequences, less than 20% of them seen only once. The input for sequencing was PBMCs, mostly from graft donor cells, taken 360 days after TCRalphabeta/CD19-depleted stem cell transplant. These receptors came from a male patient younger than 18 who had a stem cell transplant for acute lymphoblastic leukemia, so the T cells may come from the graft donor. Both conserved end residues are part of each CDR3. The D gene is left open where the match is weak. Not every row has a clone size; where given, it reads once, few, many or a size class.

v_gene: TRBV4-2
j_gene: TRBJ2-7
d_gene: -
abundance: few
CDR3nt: TGTGCCAGCAGCCAACGTTTAGCGGACTCCTACGAGCAGTACTTC
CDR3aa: CASSQRLADSYEQYF

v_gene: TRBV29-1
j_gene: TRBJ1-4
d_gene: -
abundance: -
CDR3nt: TGCAGCGCCGGTTCGCCTGAAAAACTGTTTTTT
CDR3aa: CSAGSPEKLFF

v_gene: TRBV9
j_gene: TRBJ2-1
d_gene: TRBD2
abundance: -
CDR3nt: TGTGCCAGCAGCACCCGACTAGCGGGTACACAGTTCTTC
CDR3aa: CASSTRLAGTQFF

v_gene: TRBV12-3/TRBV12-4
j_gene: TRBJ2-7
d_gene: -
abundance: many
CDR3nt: TGTGCCAGCAGTTTAGCGCTCGGGGGAAACTACGAGCAGTACTTC
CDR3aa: CASSLALGGNYEQYF

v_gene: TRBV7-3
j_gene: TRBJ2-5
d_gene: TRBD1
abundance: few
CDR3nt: TGTGCCAGCAGCTCCGGACAGGGTGGATCAGAGACCCAGTACTTC
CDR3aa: CASSSGQGGSETQYF

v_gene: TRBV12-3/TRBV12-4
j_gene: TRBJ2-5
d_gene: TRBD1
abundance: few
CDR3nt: TGTGCCAGCAGTCAACAGGGGATCCAAGAGACCCAGTACTTC
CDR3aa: CASSQQGIQETQYF

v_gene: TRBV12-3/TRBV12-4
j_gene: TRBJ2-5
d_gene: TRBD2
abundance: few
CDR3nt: TGTGCCAGCAGTTTAATGGGACTAGCGTTAGAGACCCAGTACTTC
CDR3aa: CASSLMGLALETQYF

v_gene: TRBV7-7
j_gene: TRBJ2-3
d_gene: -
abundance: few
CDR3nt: TGTGCCAGCAGCGAAACTTGGCCCCCCTCTCATAACACAGATACGCAGTATTTT
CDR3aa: CASSETWPPSHNTDTQYF

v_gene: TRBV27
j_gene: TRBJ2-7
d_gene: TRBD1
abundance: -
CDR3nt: TGTGCCAGCGGCTACCGGGACAGGGTTTACGAGCAGTACTTC
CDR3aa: CASGYRDRVYEQYF

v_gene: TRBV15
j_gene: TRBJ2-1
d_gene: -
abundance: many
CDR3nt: TGTGCCACCAGCGGCTTTCGAGGCGGTGGCTACAATGAGCAGTTCTTC
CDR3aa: CATSGFRGGGYNEQFF

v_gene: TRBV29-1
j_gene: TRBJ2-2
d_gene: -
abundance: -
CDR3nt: TGCAGCGTTGATTCTCCGGGCGCCGGGGAGCTGTTTTTT
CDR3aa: CSVDSPGAGELFF

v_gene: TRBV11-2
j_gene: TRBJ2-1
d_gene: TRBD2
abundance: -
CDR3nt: TGTGCCAGCAAAACGTTACGGACTAGCGGAGGTGTCGACCACAATGAGCAGTTCTTC
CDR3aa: CASKTLRTSGGVDHNEQFF

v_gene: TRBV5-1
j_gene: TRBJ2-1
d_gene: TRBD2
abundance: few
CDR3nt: TGCGCCAGCAGCTGGGGACTAGCGGGAGATTATGGCAATGAGCAGTTCTTC
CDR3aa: CASSWGLAGDYGNEQFF

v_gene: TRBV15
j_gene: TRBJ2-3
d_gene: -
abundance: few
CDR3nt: TGTGCCACCAGCAGAGACCTGGTTCGCACAGATACGCAGTATTTT
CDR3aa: CATSRDLVRTDTQYF

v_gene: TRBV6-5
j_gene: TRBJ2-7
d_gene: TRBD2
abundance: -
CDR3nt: TGTGCCAGCAGTTACACTCCGGGACTAGCGGATGAGCAGTACTTC
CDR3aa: CASSYTPGLADEQYF